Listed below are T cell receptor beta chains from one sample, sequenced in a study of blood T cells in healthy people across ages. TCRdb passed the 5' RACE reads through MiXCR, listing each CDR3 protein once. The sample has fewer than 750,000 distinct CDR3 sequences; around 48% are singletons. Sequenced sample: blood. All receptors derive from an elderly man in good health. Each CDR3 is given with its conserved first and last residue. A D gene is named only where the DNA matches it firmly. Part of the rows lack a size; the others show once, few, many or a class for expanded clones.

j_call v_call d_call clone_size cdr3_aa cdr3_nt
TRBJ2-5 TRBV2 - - CASSEMQGGEQYF TGTGCCAGCAGTGAAATGCAGGGGGGAGAGCAGTACTTC
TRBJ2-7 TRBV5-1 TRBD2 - CASSLVAGGYNEQYF TGCGCCAGCAGCTTGGTAGCGGGGGGTTACAATGAGCAGTACTTC
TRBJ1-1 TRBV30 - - CAWTPAVAEAFF TGTGCCTGGACCCCGGCAGTCGCTGAAGCTTTCTTT
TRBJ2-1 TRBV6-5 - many CASSYSWGARDEQFF TGTGCCAGCAGTTACTCATGGGGGGCACGGGATGAGCAGTTCTTC
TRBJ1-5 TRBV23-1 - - CASSQTGTDQPQHF TGCGCCAGCAGTCAAACGGGGACGGATCAGCCCCAGCATTTT
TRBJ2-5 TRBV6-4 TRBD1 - CASRLHTTGVLLETQYF TGTGCCAGCAGGCTACATACGACAGGGGTGCTACTAGAGACCCAGTACTTC
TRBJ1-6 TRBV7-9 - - CASSRTLSSYNSPLHF TGTGCCAGCAGCCGGACACTAAGCTCCTATAATTCACCCCTCCACTTT
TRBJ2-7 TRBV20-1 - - CSAPLPGRLSCEQYF TGCAGTGCTCCATTACCGGGACGGCTCTCCTGCGAGCAGTACTTC
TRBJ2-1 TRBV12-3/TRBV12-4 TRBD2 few CASSRPGGTYNEQFF TGTGCCAGCAGTCGCCCCGGGGGGACCTACAATGAGCAGTTCTTC
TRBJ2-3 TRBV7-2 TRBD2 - CASSLQAGGPDTQYF TGTGCCAGCAGCCTTCAAGCGGGGGGGCCAGATACGCAGTATTTT
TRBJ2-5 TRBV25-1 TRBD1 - CASTDPEDRETQYF TGTGCCAGCACTGACCCCGAGGACAGGGAGACCCAGTACTTC
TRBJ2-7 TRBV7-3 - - CASSLTGPGPLNEQYF TGTGCCAGCAGCTTAACGGGGCCGGGACCACTTAACGAGCAGTACTTC
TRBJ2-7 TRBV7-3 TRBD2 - CASSFNGGGGSSYEQYF TGTGCCAGCAGCTTTAACGGGGGAGGCGGGAGCTCCTACGAGCAGTACTTC
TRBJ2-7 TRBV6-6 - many CASSYTGTMGADREQYF TGTGCCAGCAGTTACACCGGGACTATGGGAGCTGACAGGGAGCAGTACTTC
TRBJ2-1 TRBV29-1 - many CSVGVERHNEQFF TGCAGCGTTGGAGTGGAACGGCACAATGAGCAGTTCTTC
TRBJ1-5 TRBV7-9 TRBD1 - CASSLGPGGGQPQHF TGTGCCAGCAGCTTAGGGCCAGGGGGCGGGCAGCCCCAGCATTTT
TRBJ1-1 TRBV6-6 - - CASSTLEGGDPEAFF TGTGCCAGCAGTACCCTTGAAGGGGGAGACCCTGAAGCTTTCTTT
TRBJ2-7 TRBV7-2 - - CASSFGTASSYEQYF TGTGCCAGCAGCTTCGGGACGGCTAGCTCCTACGAGCAGTACTTC
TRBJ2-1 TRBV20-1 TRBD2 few CSASPSGRSEQFF TGCAGTGCTAGTCCTAGCGGGAGAAGTGAGCAGTTCTTC
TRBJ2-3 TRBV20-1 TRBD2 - CRALWGLRTSGLNTDTQYF TGCAGAGCCCTCTGGGGTCTTCGGACTAGCGGGCTGAACACAGATACGCAGTATTTT
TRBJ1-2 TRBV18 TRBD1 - CASSPQDRGVSTF TGTGCCAGCTCACCCCAGGACAGGGGTGTTTCCACCTTC
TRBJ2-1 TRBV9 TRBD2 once CASSVLGLAGDYNEQFF TGTGCCAGCAGCGTACTAGGACTAGCGGGGGATTACAATGAGCAGTTCTTC
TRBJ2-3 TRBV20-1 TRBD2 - CSVRGGYTDTQYF TGCAGTGTACGGGGGGGGTACACAGATACGCAGTATTTT
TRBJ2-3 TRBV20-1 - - CSTRVGPRQYF TGCAGTACTAGAGTAGGGCCCCGGCAGTATTTT
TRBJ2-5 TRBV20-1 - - CSAKGGAVGYNEQYF TGCAGTGCCAAAGGGGGGGCAGTAGGATACAATGAGCAGTACTTC
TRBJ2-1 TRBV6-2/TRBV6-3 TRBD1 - CASSSPGTEIWNEQFF TGTGCCAGCAGTTCCCCCGGGACAGAGATATGGAATGAGCAGTTCTTC
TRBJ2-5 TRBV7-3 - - CASSIDRYQETQYF TGTGCCAGCAGCATCGATAGGTACCAAGAGACCCAGTACTTC
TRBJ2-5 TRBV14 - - CASSQAAYNNEQYF TGTGCCAGCAGCCAAGCAGCCTACAACAATGAGCAGTACTTC
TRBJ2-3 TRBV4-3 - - CASSQRQGGDTQYF TGCGCCAGCAGCCAAAGACAGGGAGGAGATACGCAGTATTTT
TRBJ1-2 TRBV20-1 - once CSARDGDINGYTF TGCAGTGCTAGAGATGGGGATATTAATGGCTACACCTTC
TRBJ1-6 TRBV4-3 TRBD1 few CASSKGQQNSPLHF TGCGCCAGCAGCAAGGGACAGCAGAATTCACCCCTCCACTTT
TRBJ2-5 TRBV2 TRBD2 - CASTRGGNQETQYF TGTGCCAGCACCCGGGGGGGTAACCAAGAGACCCAGTACTTC
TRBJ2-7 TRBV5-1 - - CASRANSYEQYF TGCGCCAGCAGGGCGAACTCCTACGAGCAGTACTTC
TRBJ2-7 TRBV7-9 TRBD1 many CASTTGGQGAHEQYF TGTGCCAGCACCACTGGCGGGCAGGGGGCCCACGAGCAGTACTTC
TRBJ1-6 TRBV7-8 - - CASSLGPHSPLHF TGTGCCAGCAGCTTAGGGCCTCATTCACCCCTCCACTTT
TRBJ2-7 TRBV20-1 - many CSARTGSSYEQYF TGCAGTGCTAGAACGGGAAGCTCCTACGAGCAGTACTTC
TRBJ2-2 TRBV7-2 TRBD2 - CASSPRALAGGTNTGELFF TGTGCCAGCAGTCCCAGGGCACTAGCGGGAGGAACGAACACCGGGGAGCTGTTTTTT
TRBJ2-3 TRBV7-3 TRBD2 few CASSLNRGETDTQYF TGTGCCAGCAGCTTAAACCGGGGGGAGACAGATACGCAGTATTTT
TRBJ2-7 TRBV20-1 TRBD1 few CSARSDRGSSYEQYF TGCAGTGCTAGATCAGACAGGGGCTCTTCTTACGAGCAGTACTTC
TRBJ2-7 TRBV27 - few CASRAPFSREQYF TGTGCCAGCAGGGCCCCGTTTTCTCGCGAGCAGTACTTC
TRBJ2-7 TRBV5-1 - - CASSITQGGSYEQYF TGCGCCAGCAGCATCACGCAGGGGGGCTCCTACGAGCAGTACTTC
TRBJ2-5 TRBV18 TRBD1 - CASSPPTGGQETQYF TGTGCCAGCTCACCACCGACAGGGGGCCAAGAGACCCAGTACTTC
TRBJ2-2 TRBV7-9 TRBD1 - CASLLGQPNTGELFF TGTGCCAGCTTGCTGGGACAGCCGAACACCGGGGAGCTGTTTTTT
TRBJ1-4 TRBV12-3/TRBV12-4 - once CASSLARAPRGNEKLFF TGTGCCAGCAGTTTAGCTAGGGCCCCACGGGGTAATGAAAAACTGTTTTTT
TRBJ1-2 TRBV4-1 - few CASSQDRGLIWGYTF TGCGCCAGCAGCCAAGATCGCGGACTCATTTGGGGCTACACCTTC
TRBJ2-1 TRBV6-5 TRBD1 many CASSRDGTGLNEQFF TGTGCCAGCAGCCGTGACGGGACAGGGTTGAATGAGCAGTTCTTC
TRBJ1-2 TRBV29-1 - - CSAERGQGAHGYTF TGCAGCGCTGAACGGGGTCAGGGTGCCCATGGCTACACCTTC
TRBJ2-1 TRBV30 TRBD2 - CAWSRGSSYNEQFF TGTGCCTGGAGTCGCGGGAGTTCCTACAATGAGCAGTTCTTC
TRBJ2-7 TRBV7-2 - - CASSPWDAERYF TGTGCCAGCAGCCCTTGGGACGCCGAGAGGTACTTC
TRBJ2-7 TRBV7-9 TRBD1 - CASSLAGQGGEQYF TGTGCCAGCAGCTTAGCGGGACAGGGGGGTGAGCAGTACTTC
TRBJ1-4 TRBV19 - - CASSFETLNEKLFF TGTGCCAGTAGTTTCGAGACTTTAAATGAAAAACTGTTTTTT
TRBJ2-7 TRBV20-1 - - CSASRDGGFYEQYF TGCAGTGCGAGCCGAGATGGAGGGTTCTACGAGCAGTACTTC
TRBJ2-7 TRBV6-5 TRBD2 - CASSWGGGVADPYEQYF TGTGCCAGCAGTTGGGGGGGTGGGGTAGCAGACCCCTACGAGCAGTACTTC